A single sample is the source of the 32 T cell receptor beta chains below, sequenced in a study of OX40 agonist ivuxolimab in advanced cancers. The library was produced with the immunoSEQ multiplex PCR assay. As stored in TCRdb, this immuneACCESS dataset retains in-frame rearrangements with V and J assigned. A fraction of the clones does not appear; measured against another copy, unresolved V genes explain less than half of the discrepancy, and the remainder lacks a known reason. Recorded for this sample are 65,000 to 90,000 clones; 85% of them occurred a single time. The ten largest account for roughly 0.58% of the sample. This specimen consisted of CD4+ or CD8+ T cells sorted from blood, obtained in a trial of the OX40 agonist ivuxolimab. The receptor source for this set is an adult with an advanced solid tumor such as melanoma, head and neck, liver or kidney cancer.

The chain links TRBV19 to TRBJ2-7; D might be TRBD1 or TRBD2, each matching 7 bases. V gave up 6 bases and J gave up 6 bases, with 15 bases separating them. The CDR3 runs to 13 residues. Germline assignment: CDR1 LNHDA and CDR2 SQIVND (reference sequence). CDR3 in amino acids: CASSPGQRGEQYF. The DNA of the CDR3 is TGTGCCAGTAGCCCGGGACAGCGGGGCGAGCAGTACTTC.

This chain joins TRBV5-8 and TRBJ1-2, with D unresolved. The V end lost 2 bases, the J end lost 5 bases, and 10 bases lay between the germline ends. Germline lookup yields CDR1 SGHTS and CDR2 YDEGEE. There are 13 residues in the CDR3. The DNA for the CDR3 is TGTGCCAGCAGCTTCGACCCTATTTATGGCTACACCTTC. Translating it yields CASSFDPIYGYTF.

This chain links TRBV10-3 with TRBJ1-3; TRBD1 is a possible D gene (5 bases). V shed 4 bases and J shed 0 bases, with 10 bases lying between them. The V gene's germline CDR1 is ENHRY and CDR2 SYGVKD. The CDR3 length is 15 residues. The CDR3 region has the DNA TGTGCCATCAGTGTAGGCAGGGACTCTGGAAACACCATATATTTT. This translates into CAISVGRDSGNTIYF.

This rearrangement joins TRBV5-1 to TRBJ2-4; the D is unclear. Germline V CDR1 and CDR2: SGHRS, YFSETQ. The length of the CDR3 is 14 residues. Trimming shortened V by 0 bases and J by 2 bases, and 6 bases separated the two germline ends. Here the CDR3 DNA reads TGCGCCAGCAGCTTGGAACAGCCCAAAAACATTCAGTACTTC. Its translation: CASSLEQPKNIQYF.

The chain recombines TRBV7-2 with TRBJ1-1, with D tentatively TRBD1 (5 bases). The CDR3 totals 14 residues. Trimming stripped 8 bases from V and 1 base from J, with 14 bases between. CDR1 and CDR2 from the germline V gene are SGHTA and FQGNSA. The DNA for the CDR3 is TGTGCCAGCGGGGGGGAGGGCTCGAACACTGAAGCTTTCTTT. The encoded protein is CASGGEGSNTEAFF.

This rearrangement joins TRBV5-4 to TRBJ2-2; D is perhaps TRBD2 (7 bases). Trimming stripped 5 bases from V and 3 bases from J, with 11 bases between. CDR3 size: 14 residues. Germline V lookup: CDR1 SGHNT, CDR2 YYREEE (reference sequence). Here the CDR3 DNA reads TGTGCCAGCAGGGGGGGGCGAGACACCGGGGAGCTGTTTTTT. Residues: CASRGGRDTGELFF.

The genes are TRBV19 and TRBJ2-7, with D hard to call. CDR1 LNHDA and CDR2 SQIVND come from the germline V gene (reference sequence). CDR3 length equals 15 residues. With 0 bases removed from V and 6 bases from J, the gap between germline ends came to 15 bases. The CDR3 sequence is CASSIEHSGRAEQYF. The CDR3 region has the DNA TGTGCCAGTAGTATAGAGCATTCCGGACGAGCCGAGCAGTACTTC.

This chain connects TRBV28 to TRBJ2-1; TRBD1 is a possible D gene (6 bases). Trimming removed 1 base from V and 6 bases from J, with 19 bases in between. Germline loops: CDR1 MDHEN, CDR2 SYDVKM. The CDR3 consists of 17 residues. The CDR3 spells CASSLFVVQGVANEQFF. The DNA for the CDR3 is TGTGCCAGCAGTTTATTCGTGGTACAGGGAGTTGCCAATGAGCAGTTCTTC.

The CDR3 DNA follows: TGTGCCAGCACCACGCTTGGGGGTCAATACGAGCAGTACTTC. This translates into CASTTLGGQYEQYF. The chain carries TRBV7-9 and TRBJ2-7, with D perhaps matching TRBD1 or TRBD2 (5 bases each). The CDR3 loop spans 14 amino acids. Trimming shortened V by 7 bases and J by 4 bases, and 17 bases separated the two germline ends. Per the germline V gene, CDR1 is SEHNR and CDR2 is FQNEAQ (reference sequence).

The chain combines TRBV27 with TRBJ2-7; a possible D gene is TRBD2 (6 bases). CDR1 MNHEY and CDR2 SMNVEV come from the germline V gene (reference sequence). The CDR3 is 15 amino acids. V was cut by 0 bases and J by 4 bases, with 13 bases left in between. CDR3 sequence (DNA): TGTGCCAGCAGTTTATCCGGGGGAGGAATATACGAGCAGTACTTC. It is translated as CASSLSGGGIYEQYF.

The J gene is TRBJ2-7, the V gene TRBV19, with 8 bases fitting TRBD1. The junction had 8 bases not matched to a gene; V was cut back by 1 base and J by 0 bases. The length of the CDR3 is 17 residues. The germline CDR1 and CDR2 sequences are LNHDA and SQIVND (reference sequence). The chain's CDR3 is CASSIVWGQASSYEQYF. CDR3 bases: TGTGCCAGTAGTATAGTCTGGGGACAGGCCAGCTCCTACGAGCAGTACTTC.

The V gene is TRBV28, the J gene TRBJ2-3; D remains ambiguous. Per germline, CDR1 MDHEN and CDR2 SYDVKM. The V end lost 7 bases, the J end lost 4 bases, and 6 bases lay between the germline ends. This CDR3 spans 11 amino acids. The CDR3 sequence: CASKLADTQYF. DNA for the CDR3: TGTGCCAGCAAGCTGGCAGATACGCAGTATTTT.

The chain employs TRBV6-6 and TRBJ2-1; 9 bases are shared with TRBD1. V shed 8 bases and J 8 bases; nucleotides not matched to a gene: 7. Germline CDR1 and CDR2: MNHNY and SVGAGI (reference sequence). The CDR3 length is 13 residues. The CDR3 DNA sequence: TGTGCCAGCCGGGACAGGGATATCCATGAGCAGTTCTTC. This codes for CASRDRDIHEQFF.

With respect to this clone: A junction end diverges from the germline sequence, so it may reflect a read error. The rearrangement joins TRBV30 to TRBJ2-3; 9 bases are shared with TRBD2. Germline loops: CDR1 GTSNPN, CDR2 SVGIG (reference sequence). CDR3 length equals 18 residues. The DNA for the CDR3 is TGTGCCTGGAGTGTAGGGGAAGCGGGAGGAGAGGATCACAGATACGCAGTATTT. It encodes CAWSVGEAGGEDHRYAVF.

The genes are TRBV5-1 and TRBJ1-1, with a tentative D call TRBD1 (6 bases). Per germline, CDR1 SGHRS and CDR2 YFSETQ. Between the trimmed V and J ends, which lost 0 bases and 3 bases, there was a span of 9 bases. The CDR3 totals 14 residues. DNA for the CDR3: TGCGCCAGCAGCTTGGAACAGGGCTACACTGAAGCTTTCTTT. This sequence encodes CASSLEQGYTEAFF.

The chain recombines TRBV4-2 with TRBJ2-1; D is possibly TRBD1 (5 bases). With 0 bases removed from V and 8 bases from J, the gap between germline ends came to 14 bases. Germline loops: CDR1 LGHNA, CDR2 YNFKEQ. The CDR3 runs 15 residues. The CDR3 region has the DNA TGTGCCAGCAGCCAAGATGGGCAGGGAAGGGATGAGCAGTTCTTC. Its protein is CASSQDGQGRDEQFF.

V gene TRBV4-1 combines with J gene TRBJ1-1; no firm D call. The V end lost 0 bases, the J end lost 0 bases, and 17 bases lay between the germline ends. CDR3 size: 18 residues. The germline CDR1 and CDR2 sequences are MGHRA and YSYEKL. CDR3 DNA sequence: TGCGCCAGCAGCCAAGATTACGGAAGCATTGGAATGAACACTGAAGCTTTCTTT. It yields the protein CASSQDYGSIGMNTEAFF.

CDR3 residues: CASSPVSGDPGNSPLHF. The CDR3, as DNA: TGTGCCAGCTCACCAGTGAGCGGGGACCCTGGTAATTCACCCCTCCACTTT. This chain uses TRBV18 with TRBJ1-6; TRBD1 is a possible D gene (5 bases). This CDR3 is built from 17 residues. The V end was cut by 2 bases, the J end by 6 bases, with 17 bases between. Germline CDR1 and CDR2: KGHSH and LQKENI.

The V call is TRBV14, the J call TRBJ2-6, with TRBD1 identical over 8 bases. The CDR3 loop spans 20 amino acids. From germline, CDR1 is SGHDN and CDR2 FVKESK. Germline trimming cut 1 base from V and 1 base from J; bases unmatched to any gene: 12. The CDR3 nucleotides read TGTGCCAGCAGCCAAGTGCGCAGGGGGCAAGCTGGGTCTGGGGCCAACGTCCTGACTTTC. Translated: CASSQVRRGQAGSGANVLTF. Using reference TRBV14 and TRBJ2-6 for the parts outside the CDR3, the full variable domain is EAGVTQFPSHSVIEKGQTVTLRCDPISGHDNLYWYRRVMGKEIKFLLHFVKESKQDESGMPNNRFLAERTGGTYSTLKVQPAELEDSGVYFCASSQVRRGQAGSGANVLTFGAGSRLTVL.

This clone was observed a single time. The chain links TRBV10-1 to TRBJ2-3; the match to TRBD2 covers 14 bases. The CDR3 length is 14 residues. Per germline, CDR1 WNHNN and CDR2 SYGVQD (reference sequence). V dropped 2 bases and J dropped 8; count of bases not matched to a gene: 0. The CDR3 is CASSEGTSGGTQYF. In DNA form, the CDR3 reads TGCGCCAGCAGTGAGGGGACTAGCGGGGGTACGCAGTATTTT.

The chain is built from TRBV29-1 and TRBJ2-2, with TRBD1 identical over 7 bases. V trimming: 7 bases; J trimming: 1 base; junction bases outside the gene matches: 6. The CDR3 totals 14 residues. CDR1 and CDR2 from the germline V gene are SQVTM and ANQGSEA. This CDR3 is CSGRGLGNTGELFF. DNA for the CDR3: TGCAGCGGTAGGGGGCTCGGGAACACCGGGGAGCTGTTTTTT.

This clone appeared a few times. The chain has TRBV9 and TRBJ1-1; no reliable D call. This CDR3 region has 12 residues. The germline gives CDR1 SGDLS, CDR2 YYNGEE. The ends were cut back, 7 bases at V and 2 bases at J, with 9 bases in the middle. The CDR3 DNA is TGTGCCAGCGGTCAAGTTAACACTGAAGCTTTCTTT. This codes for CASGQVNTEAFF.

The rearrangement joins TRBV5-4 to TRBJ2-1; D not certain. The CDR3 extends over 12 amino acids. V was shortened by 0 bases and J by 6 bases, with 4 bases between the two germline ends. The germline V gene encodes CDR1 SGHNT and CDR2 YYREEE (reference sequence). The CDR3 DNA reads TGTGCCAGCAGCTTGGAAATCAATGAGCAGTTCTTC. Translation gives CASSLEINEQFF.

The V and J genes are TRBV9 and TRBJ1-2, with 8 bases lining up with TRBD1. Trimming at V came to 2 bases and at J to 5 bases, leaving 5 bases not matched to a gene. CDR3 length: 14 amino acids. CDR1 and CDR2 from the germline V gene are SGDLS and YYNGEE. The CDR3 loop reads CASSVSGGRYGYTF. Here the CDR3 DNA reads TGTGCCAGCAGCGTGTCAGGGGGCAGGTATGGCTACACCTTC. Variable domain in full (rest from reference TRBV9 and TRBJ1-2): DSGVTQTPKHLITATGQRVTLRCSPRSGDLSVYWYQQSLDQGLQFLIQYYNGEERAKGNILERFSAQQFPDLHSELNLSSLELGDSALYFCASSVSGGRYGYTFGSGTRLTVV.

The CDR3 loop is CASRWTSTDTQYF. CDR3 coding DNA: TGTGCCAGCAGGTGGACGAGCACAGATACGCAGTATTTT. The J gene is TRBJ2-3, the V gene TRBV6-5; D is unclear. Germline CDR1 is MNHEY and CDR2 is SVGAGI. CDR3 size: 13 residues. Deletions cut 6 bases from V and 0 bases from J, with 7 bases between.

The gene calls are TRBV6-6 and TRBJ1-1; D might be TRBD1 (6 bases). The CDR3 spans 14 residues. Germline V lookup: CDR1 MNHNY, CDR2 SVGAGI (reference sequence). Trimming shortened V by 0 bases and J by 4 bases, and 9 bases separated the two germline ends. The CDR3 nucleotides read TGTGCCAGCAGTTACTCGAGGGGGGGCACTGAAGCTTTCTTT. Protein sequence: CASSYSRGGTEAFF.

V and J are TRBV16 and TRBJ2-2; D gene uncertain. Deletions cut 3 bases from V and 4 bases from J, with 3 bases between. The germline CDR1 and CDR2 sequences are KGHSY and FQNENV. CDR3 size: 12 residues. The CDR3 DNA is TGTGCCAGCAGCCACGGCACCGGGGAGCTGTTTTTT. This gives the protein CASSHGTGELFF. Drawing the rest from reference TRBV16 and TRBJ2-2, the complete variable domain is GEEVAQTPKHLVRGEGQKAKLYCAPIKGHSYVFWYQQVLKNEFKFLISFQNENVFDETGMPKERFSAKCLPNSPCSLEIQATKLEDSAVYFCASSHGTGELFFGEGSRLTVL.

The CDR3 reads CASSHPGGSIYEQYF. The DNA for the CDR3 is TGCGCCAGCAGCCACCCAGGGGGGTCGATCTACGAGCAGTACTTC. The chain couples TRBV4-1 to TRBJ2-7; weak D call: TRBD1 (7 bases). V was cut by 3 bases and J by 3 bases, with 15 bases left in between. Looked up from germline, CDR1 is MGHRA and CDR2 is YSYEKL. This CDR3 is built from 15 residues.

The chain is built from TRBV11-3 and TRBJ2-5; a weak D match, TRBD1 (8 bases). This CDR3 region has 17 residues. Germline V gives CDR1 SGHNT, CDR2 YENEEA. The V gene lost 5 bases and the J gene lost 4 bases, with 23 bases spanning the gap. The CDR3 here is CASSPRGGQVGAETQYF. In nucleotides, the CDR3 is TGTGCCAGCAGCCCGCGCGGGGGACAGGTCGGGGCAGAGACCCAGTACTTC.

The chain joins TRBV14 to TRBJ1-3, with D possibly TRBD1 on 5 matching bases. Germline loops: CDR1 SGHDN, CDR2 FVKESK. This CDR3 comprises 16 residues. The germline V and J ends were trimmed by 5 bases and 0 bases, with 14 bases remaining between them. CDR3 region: CASSFKSQGSGNTIYF. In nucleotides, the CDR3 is TGTGCCAGCAGCTTCAAGAGCCAGGGCTCTGGAAACACCATATATTTT.

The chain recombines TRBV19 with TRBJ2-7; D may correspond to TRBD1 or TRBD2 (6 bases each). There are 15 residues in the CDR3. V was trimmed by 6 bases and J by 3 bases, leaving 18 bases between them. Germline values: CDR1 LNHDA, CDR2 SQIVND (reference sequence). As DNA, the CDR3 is TGTGCCAGTAGGACCCAGGGGAGGTTAGGCTACGAGCAGTACTTC. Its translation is CASRTQGRLGYEQYF. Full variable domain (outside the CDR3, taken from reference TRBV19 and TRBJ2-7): DGGITQSPKYLFRKEGQNVTLSCEQNLNHDAMYWYRQDPGQGLRLIYYSQIVNDFQKGDIAEGYSVSREKKESFPLTVTSAQKNPTAFYLCASRTQGRLGYEQYFGPGTRLTVT.

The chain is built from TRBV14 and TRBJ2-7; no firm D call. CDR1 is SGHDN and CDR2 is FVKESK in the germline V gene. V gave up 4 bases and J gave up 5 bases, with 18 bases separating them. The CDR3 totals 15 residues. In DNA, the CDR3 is TGTGCCAGCAGCCCCTGGGCCTCCCGTGCCCACGAGCAGTACTTC. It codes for CASSPWASRAHEQYF. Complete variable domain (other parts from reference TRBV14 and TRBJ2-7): EAGVTQFPSHSVIEKGQTVTLRCDPISGHDNLYWYRRVMGKEIKFLLHFVKESKQDESGMPNNRFLAERTGGTYSTLKVQPAELEDSGVYFCASSPWASRAHEQYFGPGTRLTVT.